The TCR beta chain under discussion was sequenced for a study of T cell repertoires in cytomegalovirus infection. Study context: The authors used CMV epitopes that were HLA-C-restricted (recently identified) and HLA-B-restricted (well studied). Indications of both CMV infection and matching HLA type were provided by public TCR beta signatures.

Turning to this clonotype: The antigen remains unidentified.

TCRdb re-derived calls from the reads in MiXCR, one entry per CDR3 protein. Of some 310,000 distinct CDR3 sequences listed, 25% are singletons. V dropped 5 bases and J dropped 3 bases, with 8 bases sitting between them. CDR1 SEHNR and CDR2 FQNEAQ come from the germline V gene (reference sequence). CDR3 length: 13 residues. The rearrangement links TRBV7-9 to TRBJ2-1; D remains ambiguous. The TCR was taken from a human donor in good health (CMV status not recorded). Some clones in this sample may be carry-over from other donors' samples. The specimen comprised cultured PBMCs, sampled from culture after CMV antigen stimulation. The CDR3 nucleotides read TGTGCCAGCAGCCCCCGACACTACAATGAGCAGTTCTTC. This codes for CASSPRHYNEQFF.